The present entry profiles one T cell receptor beta chain with its context. In its sample, this clone was seen many times. Its antigen is unknown. From the germline J gene comes the end of the CDR3, since the read stops 3 residues before it. The data derive from a study of T cell clonality in common variable immunodeficiency (dated by TCRdb to 2013 to 2016). The paper as a whole reports these results and caveats: Although equal DNA input was used, an average of about 81,820 unique sequences per sample was obtained for controls, compared with about 31,547 for CVID samples. Compared with healthy controls, CVID subjects showed increased TCRbeta clonality (t-test p = 0.018), a feature most characteristic of about a third of subjects. CVID TCRbeta sequences reportedly showed fewer deletions and N-nucleotide insertions and lacked highly modified clones with 13 or more V deletions. Patient heterogeneity within the CVID cohort put limits on correlating repertoire features with clinical complications. Fewer TCRbeta clones were shared among CVID subjects than among healthy controls (p < 0.0001). It was noted by the authors that sequencing of the repertoires of T cell subpopulations would be needed to clarify the cause of the increased clonality in CVID.

Most CVID patients and most healthy controls were of Caucasian heritage. From each donor, roughly 4.5 to 8.5 ml of heparinized peripheral whole blood was collected. Genomic DNA from adults with common variable immune deficiency (CVID) and from healthy adult controls was used for sequencing of TCRbeta CDR3 repertoires. A total of 22 healthy adult volunteers (approximately 12 female and approximately ten male; age range about 23 to 75 years, mean age approximately 35) were included in the control group. To isolate peripheral blood mononuclear cells, diluted blood was subjected to density centrifugation over Hypaque 1077 or Ficoll-Paque. Genomic DNA was obtained from unsorted mononuclear cells through either Qiagen column purification or a centrifugation-based method. The CDR3, from cysteine to phenylalanine, totals 17 residues. The DNA shown is the part of the CDR3 that was read: 42 bases, in frame from base 1. Relative to germline, V is missing 3 bases and J is missing 7 bases, with 11 bases of the junction outside any gene match. From a lookup of the germline V gene, CDR1 and CDR2 are MGHRA and YSYEKL.

For sequencing input, CVID and control samples contributed equivalent amounts of genomic DNA. For every sample, a 60 bp segment covering the rearranged TCRbeta CDR3 region was amplified and then sequenced. The immunoSEQ assay, a bias-corrected multiplex PCR with high-throughput sequencing, was employed for TCRbeta amplification. The original pipeline was this. Every unique nucleotide sequence was considered a clone and was annotated with V, D and J genes, copy number and frequency. Sequences were labeled productive if in frame, and non-productive if out of frame or containing stop codons. Clonality was calculated from Shannon's entropy as previously described. The predicted amino acid sequences of productive clones were used to derive mean CDR3 Kyte-Doolittle hydropathy. Hierarchical clustering of scaled V gene usage was performed with the R hclust function using Manhattan distance and complete linkage. Sharing of clones by CDR3 amino acid sequence was evaluated through resampling of 12 repertoires per group over 100 rounds. The repertoires were searched for over 55 published EBV-specific and fewer than 250 published CMV-specific TCRbeta sequences. Two CVID samples that yielded fewer than 10,000 sequences were excluded from the analysis, so around 40 CVID repertoires were retained. TCRdb re-hosts the immuneACCESS table, in-frame sequences only. Its copies lack some clones; in the studies checked, an unresolved V gene accounts for under half of them, and the cause for the rest is not known. Clone size and V and J calls were adopted from that table, with D and trimming inferred from the DNA. This sample includes 40,000 to 45,000 clones, and none of them was observed just once. 8.5% to 12% of the sample is in the top ten clones.

This chain joins TRBV4-1 to TRBJ2-3; the junction holds 12 bases that match TRBD2. The receptor comes from a person between 18 and 75 years old in good health. The sample taken for sequencing was peripheral blood mononuclear cells. The part of the CDR3 DNA that was read is TGCGCCAGCAGCCAGGGGGACCTAGCGGGAGGGCGGAATACG. Translated, it reads CASSQGDLAGGRNT. The complete CDR3 sequence is CASSQGDLAGGRNTQYF.